This entry is about one T cell receptor (beta chain). Antigen specificity is unknown. This record comes from a study of response to subunit inactivated influenza vaccine. TCRdb re-derived calls from the RT-PCR reads in MiXCR, one entry per CDR3 protein. Of some 500,000 distinct CDR3 sequences in the sample, approximately 15% were seen once. Trimming took 5 bases from V and 5 from J, leaving 18 bases between them. Germline CDR1 and CDR2: SEHNR and FQNEAQ (reference sequence). The CDR3 extends over 15 amino acids. Study-level points and caveats: Few new T cells, the authors suggested, are recruited by each seasonal influenza vaccination.

The origin of this receptor is a man aged 50 to 69 who received an inactivated influenza vaccine. The source was CD4+ T cells sorted from PBMCs, collected about 23 months after vaccination. J is TRBJ2-5 and V is TRBV7-9, with D possibly TRBD2 on 7 matching bases. The CDR3 region is CASSKTEQGGETQYF. The CDR3 DNA reads TGTGCCAGCAGCAAAACCGAACAGGGAGGGGAGACCCAGTACTTC.